Listed below are T cell receptor beta chains from one sample, sequenced in a study of preoperative IRX-2 immunotherapy in early breast cancer. Assay: immunoSEQ multiplex PCR; the TCRdb copy retains only in-frame clones and omits some. The sample holds roughly 5,300 clones, roughly 70% seen once. This sample comprised tumor tissue, obtained before IRX-2 immunotherapy. The receptor set was obtained from a human donor with breast cancer. Each CDR3 is given without its conserved first and last residue. A D gene is named only where the DNA matches it firmly.

J gene | D gene | V gene | CDR3 protein
TRBJ2-6 | - | TRBV29-1 | SAMDRRVSGANVLT
TRBJ1-1 | - | TRBV25-1 | ASSVPGERAF
TRBJ2-7 | TRBD2 | TRBV11-3 | ASSSAGLAAYEQY
TRBJ1-1 | - | TRBV28 | ASRVPSDTEAF
TRBJ1-5 | - | TRBV10-2 | ASSESNGNQPQH
TRBJ2-7 | - | TRBV2 | ASSLTPYEQY
TRBJ2-3 | TRBD2 | TRBV29-1 | SVVIAGGDTQY
TRBJ2-1 | - | TRBV23-1 | ASSQPSEYNEQF
TRBJ1-4 | TRBD1 | TRBV7-2 | ASSPGGAGKEKLF
TRBJ1-3 | TRBD1 | TRBV28 | ASSVGTGGKRNTIY
TRBJ2-1 | - | TRBV1 | ASSLTSGTYNEQF
TRBJ2-7 | - | TRBV7-1 | ASSSSDATSYEQY
TRBJ1-2 | - | TRBV5-1 | ASSFLDSPNYGYT
TRBJ2-7 | - | TRBV18 | ASSPDGGRNEQY
TRBJ2-5 | TRBD1 | TRBV6-8 | ASSYSGTDRGQTQY
TRBJ1-1 | - | TRBV28 | ASSLMGGRLNTEAF
TRBJ2-7 | TRBD2 | TRBV6-8 | ASSRLAGTYEQY
TRBJ1-4 | - | TRBV19 | ASRGHATNEKLF
TRBJ2-1 | - | TRBV14 | ASSHRGPFYNEQF
TRBJ1-3 | - | TRBV11-3 | ASSRDTLGGNTIY
TRBJ1-1 | TRBD1 | TRBV6-8 | ASLDRAATAF
TRBJ2-2 | TRBD1 | TRBV19 | ASSTRTGLRELF